These T cell receptor beta chains were read from a single sample in a study of CD8+CD57+ T cells in acquired aplastic anemia. Via MiXCR, TCRdb re-called the reads, giving one row per CDR3 protein. The data show under 200,000 distinct CDR3 sequences, 45% to 55% seen once. The sample consisted of sorted CD4+, CD8+, or CD8+CD57+ T cells (not recorded which) from PBMCs. These TCRs come from a human donor with aplastic anemia. Each CDR3 is given with its conserved first and last residue. A D gene is named only where the DNA matches it firmly. Clone size is shown for a subset of rows, as once, few, many or a class of expanded clone.

j_call v_call clone_size d_call cdr3_aa cdr3_nt
TRBJ1-1 TRBV20-1 many NA CSALRRAPNTEAFF TGCAGTGCCCTACGGAGGGCCCCGAACACTGAAGCTTTCTTT
TRBJ1-6 TRBV10-3 NA NA CAISAGRLQDSPLHF TGTGCCATCAGCGCGGGACGGCTTCAGGATTCACCCCTCCACTTT
TRBJ1-2 TRBV7-2 NA TRBD1 CASSWEGQGNYGYTF TGTGCCAGCAGTTGGGAAGGACAGGGCAACTATGGCTACACCTTC
TRBJ1-4 TRBV15 few NA CATSRDLAANEKLFF TGTGCCACCAGCAGAGATTTGGCAGCAAATGAAAAACTGTTTTTT
TRBJ2-7 TRBV2 few NA CASSVQYEQYF TGTGCCAGCAGTGTACAGTACGAGCAGTACTTC
TRBJ1-2 TRBV5-2 NA NA CASSLIGRDGYTF TGTGCCAGCAGCTTGATCGGCAGGGATGGCTACACCTTC
TRBJ2-7 TRBV7-6 many NA CASSPLGTNEQYF TGTGCCAGCAGCCCGTTAGGGACCAACGAGCAGTACTTC
TRBJ1-2 TRBV12-3/TRBV12-4 NA NA CASSILVGSTNYGYTF NA
TRBJ1-4 TRBV6-2/TRBV6-3 NA NA CASSYRGVARKLFF TGTGCCAGCAGTTATCGGGGGGTCGCTAGAAAACTGTTTTTT
TRBJ1-5 TRBV6-5 many NA CASSYGYQPQHF TGTGCCAGCAGTTACGGTTATCAGCCCCAGCATTTT
TRBJ2-3 TRBV7-2 many NA CASSHPRGHTDTQYF TGTGCCAGCAGCCACCCAAGGGGACACACAGATACGCAGTATTTT
TRBJ1-4 TRBV12-3/TRBV12-4 many NA CASRRGPNEKLFF TGTGCCAGCAGGCGAGGGCCCAATGAAAAACTGTTTTTT
TRBJ2-1 TRBV9 many TRBD1 CASSVIGTAYNEQFF TGTGCCAGCAGCGTGATCGGGACAGCGTACAATGAGCAGTTCTTC
TRBJ1-1 TRBV5-1 many NA CASSLDGRPNTEAFF TGCGCCAGCAGCTTGGATGGGAGACCCAACACTGAAGCTTTCTTT
TRBJ2-5 TRBV24-1 many TRBD2 CATKGGTETQYF TGTGCCACCAAGGGAGGGACGGAGACCCAGTACTTC
TRBJ1-5 TRBV2 NA NA CASSERGRNQPQHF TGTGCCAGCAGTGAACGAGGCCGCAATCAGCCCCAGCATTTT
TRBJ2-3 TRBV24-1 NA TRBD2 CATSYFRAGGPVDTQYF TGTGCCACCAGTTATTTTAGAGCGGGGGGGCCGGTAGATACGCAGTATTTT
TRBJ2-7 TRBV7-2 NA TRBD1 CASSLVQGAYEQYF TGTGCCAGCAGCTTAGTCCAGGGGGCTTACGAGCAGTACTTC
TRBJ2-2 TRBV12-5 many NA CASAEQWIGELFF TGTGCTAGTGCGGAACAGTGGATCGGGGAGCTGTTTTTT
TRBJ2-1 TRBV24-1 many NA CATSDNRDRPSSEQFF TGTGCCACCAGTGATAACCGGGACCGACCTTCCAGTGAGCAGTTCTTC
TRBJ1-5 TRBV4-1 NA NA CASSQEGISLNQPQHF TGCGCCAGCAGCCAAGAGGGTATATCCCTCAATCAGCCCCAGCATTTT
TRBJ1-1 TRBV29-1 NA NA CSVEDNGRPRVF TGCAGCGTTGAAGATAACGGGAGGCCCCGTGTCTTT
TRBJ2-7 TRBV2 NA NA CASSLVQSYEQYF TGTGCCAGCAGTTTAGTCCAGTCCTACGAGCAGTACTTC
TRBJ1-4 TRBV20-1 NA TRBD1 CSARPTGAGSEKLFF TGCAGTGCCCGCCCGACAGGGGCCGGGAGTGAAAAACTGTTTTTT
TRBJ1-5 TRBV7-8 NA NA CASSVGQISDQPQHF TGTGCCAGCAGCGTCGGACAGATCTCGGATCAGCCCCAGCATTTT
TRBJ2-1 TRBV25-1 few TRBD2 CASSDQAGGKFNEQFF TGTGCCAGCAGTGACCAAGCGGGAGGGAAATTCAATGAGCAGTTCTTC
TRBJ2-7 TRBV2 once NA CASSFPYEQYF TGTGCCAGCAGCTTCCCCTACGAGCAGTACTTC
TRBJ2-4 TRBV5-6 NA NA CASSSVGGAGVNIQYF TGTGCCAGCAGCTCCGTAGGGGGGGCTGGTGTAAACATTCAGTACTTC
TRBJ1-1 TRBV11-1 NA NA CASTDPKFSVDTEAFF TGTGCCAGCACGGACCCGAAATTTTCGGTGGACACTGAAGCTTTCTTT
TRBJ1-5 TRBV10-3 NA NA CAIRPGTSGPQHF TGTGCCATCAGGCCCGGGACTAGCGGGCCTCAGCATTTT
TRBJ1-5 TRBV12-3/TRBV12-4 many NA CASSSHREPGQPQHF TGTGCCAGCAGCTCTCACAGGGAGCCGGGTCAGCCCCAGCATTTT